The rows below give T cell receptor beta chains drawn from one sample of a study of OX40 agonist ivuxolimab in advanced cancers. Clones were read by immunoSEQ multiplex PCR, and TCRdb kept only the in-frame ones, dropping some. The sample records some 97,000 clones, about nine tenths being singletons. The sample consisted of CD4+ or CD8+ T cells sorted from blood, taken in a trial of the OX40 agonist ivuxolimab. The receptors were sampled from an adult with an advanced solid tumor such as melanoma, head and neck, liver or kidney cancer. CDR3s include the opening cysteine and the closing phenylalanine or tryptophan. A D gene is named only where the DNA matches it firmly. Rows give clone size only sometimes, using once, few, many, or a class for an expanded clone.

CASSFRGFGETQYF | TGTGCCAGCAGCTTTAGGGGTTTCGGAGAGACCCAGTACTTC | TRBV7-9 | . | . | TRBJ2-5
CASRLGGADTEAFF | TGTGCCAGTCGACTGGGGGGGGCAGACACTGAAGCTTTCTTT | TRBV19 | . | . | TRBJ1-1
CASSGTRSSYEQYF | TGTGCCAGCAGCGGGACAAGAAGCTCCTACGAGCAGTACTTC | TRBV6-5 | . | . | TRBJ2-7
CASSALLAANTGELFF | TGTGCCAGCAGCGCCCTACTAGCGGCAAACACCGGGGAGCTGTTTTTT | TRBV9 | . | TRBD2 | TRBJ2-2
CASSPRGALYGETQYF | TGTGCCAGCTCACCACGGGGGGCGCTTTACGGAGAGACCCAGTACTTC | TRBV18 | . | . | TRBJ2-5
CASSWDPGGSGANVLTF | TGCGCCAGCAGCTGGGACCCGGGTGGCTCTGGGGCCAACGTCCTGACTTTC | TRBV5-1 | . | . | TRBJ2-6
CASSLGGLAGGGWTDTQYF | TGTGCCAGCAGTTTAGGAGGACTAGCGGGAGGGGGGTGGACAGATACGCAGTATTTT | TRBV28 | . | TRBD2 | TRBJ2-3
CASSLGLGGEQYF | TGTGCCAGCAGCTTAGGACTAGGGGGGGAGCAGTACTTC | TRBV7-3 | . | . | TRBJ2-7
CASRRATETQYF | TGTGCCAGCAGGCGCGCTACTGAGACCCAGTACTTC | TRBV28 | . | . | TRBJ2-5
CASSPGNYGYTF | TGTGCCAGCTCACCAGGGAACTATGGCTACACCTTC | TRBV18 | . | . | TRBJ1-2
CASSVNAGANVLTF | TGTGCCAGCAGCGTTAATGCTGGGGCCAACGTCCTGACTTTC | TRBV7-2 | . | . | TRBJ2-6
CASSPTGLAYEQFF | TGTGCCAGCAGCCCCACGGGACTAGCGTACGAGCAGTTCTTC | TRBV7-2 | . | TRBD2 | TRBJ2-1
CASSTGTATYEQYF | TGTGCCAGCTCTACCGGGACAGCTACCTACGAGCAGTACTTC | TRBV18 | . | TRBD1 | TRBJ2-7
CASSVAGAPSTDTQYF | TGTGCCAGCAGCGTAGCGGGTGCCCCTAGCACAGATACGCAGTATTTT | TRBV9 | . | . | TRBJ2-3
CASSYSTGGREKLFF | TGTGCCAGCAGTTACTCCACAGGGGGCAGGGAAAAACTGTTTTTT | TRBV6-5 | . | TRBD1 | TRBJ1-4
CASSLVTGQQETQYF | TGTGCCAGCAGCTTAGTTACGGGCCAACAAGAGACCCAGTACTTC | TRBV11-2 | . | . | TRBJ2-5
CATTFGNTEAFF | TGTGCCACCACATTCGGGAACACTGAAGCTTTCTTT | TRBV28 | . | . | TRBJ1-1
CASSATGGRTF | TGTGCCAGCAGCGCAACAGGGGGCCGCACCTTC | TRBV7-2 | . | TRBD1 | TRBJ1-2
CASSLVADTQYF | TGTGCCAGCAGCTTGGTGGCAGATACGCAGTATTTT | TRBV5-4 | few | . | TRBJ2-3
CAWSGGDVNQPQHF | TGTGCCTGGAGTGGGGGGGACGTCAATCAGCCCCAGCATTTT | TRBV30 | . | . | TRBJ1-5
CASSPDGPDTQYF | TGTGCCAGCTCACCTGACGGGCCAGATACGCAGTATTTT | TRBV18 | . | . | TRBJ2-3
CASSGGNYNEQFF | TGTGCCAGCTCTGGCGGGAACTACAATGAGCAGTTCTTC | TRBV7-6 | once | . | TRBJ2-1
CASSIANNGETQYF | TGTGCCAGTAGTATAGCCAACAACGGAGAGACCCAGTACTTC | TRBV19 | . | . | TRBJ2-5
CVSSDPTTPGYETQYF | TGTGTCAGCAGTGACCCCACGACGCCAGGATACGAGACCCAGTACTTC | TRBV25-1 | . | . | TRBJ2-5
CASSPVGTSGDTQYF | TGTGCCAGCAGTCCCGTAGGGACTAGCGGGGATACGCAGTATTTT | TRBV7-2 | . | TRBD2 | TRBJ2-3
CASSLSRGAEYEQYF | TGTGCCAGCAGCTTATCCCGAGGAGCGGAGTACGAGCAGTACTTC | TRBV11-2 | . | . | TRBJ2-7
CASSQLQGAMSGNTIYF | TGCGCCAGCAGCCAATTACAGGGGGCCATGTCTGGAAACACCATATATTTT | TRBV4-3 | few | TRBD1 | TRBJ1-3
CASSVGGHSGNTIYF | TGTGCCAGCAGCGTTGGGGGACACAGTGGAAACACCATATATTTT | TRBV11-2 | . | . | TRBJ1-3
CASSPLVLAETQYF | TGTGCCAGTAGTCCACTAGTCCTGGCGGAGACCCAGTACTTC | TRBV19 | . | . | TRBJ2-5
CASSIRSGQGAVEQYF | TGTGCCAGTAGTATTCGATCAGGACAGGGGGCCGTCGAGCAGTACTTC | TRBV19 | . | TRBD1 | TRBJ2-7
CASSESPGGNEKLFF | TGTGCCAGCAGTGAATCTCCAGGGGGTAATGAAAAACTGTTTTTT | TRBV2 | . | TRBD1 | TRBJ1-4
CASSYGADTDTQYF | TGTGCCAGCAGTTACGGGGCAGACACAGATACGCAGTATTTT | TRBV6-5 | . | . | TRBJ2-3
CASSGPVTKLAGNTIYF | TGTGCCAGCAGTGGCCCCGTGACAAAGCTAGCTGGAAACACCATATATTTT | TRBV2 | . | . | TRBJ1-3
CASRTSGGVRNEQFF | TGCGCCAGCAGAACTAGCGGGGGTGTCCGCAATGAGCAGTTCTTC | TRBV5-1 | . | TRBD2 | TRBJ2-1
CASSDPPSNEQFF | TGTGCCAGCAGTGACCCCCCATCGAATGAGCAGTTCTTC | TRBV2 | once | . | TRBJ2-1
CASSRDLAGAYNEQFF | TGTGCCAGCAGCCGAGATCTAGCGGGGGCCTACAATGAGCAGTTCTTC | TRBV4-2 | . | TRBD2 | TRBJ2-1
CAISEEVLNQPQHF | TGTGCCATCAGTGAGGAAGTCCTAAATCAGCCCCAGCATTTT | TRBV10-3 | . | . | TRBJ1-5
CASRGAGSGNQPQHF | TGTGCCAGCAGGGGGGCGGGGAGTGGCAATCAGCCCCAGCATTTT | TRBV27 | . | . | TRBJ1-5
CASSLGGTPYNEQFF | TGTGCCAGCAGTTTAGGTGGGACACCATACAATGAGCAGTTCTTC | TRBV27 | . | . | TRBJ2-1
CASSPAASGDYEQYF | TGCGCCAGCAGCCCTGCGGCTAGCGGGGACTACGAGCAGTACTTC | TRBV10-1 | . | TRBD2 | TRBJ2-7
CASSERKGANEKLFF | TGTGCCAGCAGTGAAAGGAAAGGGGCTAATGAAAAACTGTTTTTT | TRBV2 | . | . | TRBJ1-4
CASSLTLGLAVTDTQYF | TGTGCCAGCAGCTTGACCCTGGGACTAGCGGTTACAGATACGCAGTATTTT | TRBV11-2 | . | TRBD2 | TRBJ2-3